This TCR beta chain is from a study of identical twins. Study-level findings and limits: Twins' excess sharing was less marked for out-of-frame beta sequences. The abundant beta clonotypes from cord blood had fewer insertions, and memory repertoires had none of this. Analyses based on zero insertions could be partly confounded by invariant MAIT and iNKT cells.

The table lists this clonotype with many counts. Its antigen is as yet unknown. J was trimmed by 2 bases and V by 0 bases; bases with no gene match: 14. This CDR3 comprises 19 residues. Germline CDR1 SNHLY, CDR2 FYNNEI. TCRdb re-called the 5' RACE reads with MiXCR, one entry per CDR3 protein. This table has 540,000 or so distinct CDR3 sequences, about a fifth appearing once. The sample was also linked to a second study, of yellow fever vaccine responses in identical twins.

The chain couples TRBV2 to TRBJ2-3, with 7 bases that match TRBD2. The sequence came from a woman aged 18-29 years in good health. Sequenced input: CD4+ T cells sorted from blood. The CDR3 coding sequence is TGTGCCAGCAGTGAAGCGCTTCGCAAGGGGAGGGGCCACACAGATACGCAGTATTTT. This translates into CASSEALRKGRGHTDTQYF.